One and the same sample provided the 19 T cell receptor beta chains below, sequenced in a study of cytomegalovirus exposure and HLA in healthy donors. Produced via immunoSEQ multiplex PCR; TCRdb's table is partial and in-frame only. The repertoire includes tens of thousands of clones, just under 95% of them detected once, and roughly 1.4% sits in the top ten. The source material was PBMCs. These receptors were obtained from a man aged 18-30 years in good health and CMV-seropositive.

The chain has TRBV2 and TRBJ1-5, with D possibly being TRBD1 (5 bases). The germline CDR1 and CDR2 sequences are SNHLY and FYNNEI. Deletions cut 6 bases from V and 3 bases from J, with 6 bases between. There are 12 residues in the CDR3. The CDR3 sequence: CASRDTNQPQHF. CDR3 bases: TGTGCCAGCAGGGACACCAATCAGCCCCAGCATTTT.

This chain links TRBV9 with TRBJ2-2; no reliable D call. This CDR3 region has 15 residues. V gave up 0 bases and J gave up 0 bases, with 6 bases separating them. Germline V CDR1 and CDR2: SGDLS, YYNGEE. The CDR3 here is CASSVVTANTGELFF. CDR3 DNA: TGTGCCAGCAGCGTAGTAACTGCGAACACCGGGGAGCTGTTTTTT.

The rearrangement joins TRBV6-1 to TRBJ1-1; 7 bases line up with TRBD1. The CDR3 loop spans 13 amino acids. The J segment lost 9 bases and the V segment lost 5 bases, leaving 9 bases of the junction unmatched. Per germline, CDR1 MNHNS and CDR2 SASEGT. The DNA for the CDR3 is TGTGCCAGCAGTCAAGGGACAGCCCGTCAAGCTTTCTTT. Its translation: CASSQGTARQAFF.

This clone has just one count. The rearrangement uses TRBV7-2 and TRBJ2-7, with D possibly TRBD1 on 5 matching bases. This CDR3 has 15 residues. Germline V lookup: CDR1 SGHTA, CDR2 FQGNSA. Trimming stripped 1 base from V and 2 bases from J, with 12 bases between. This CDR3 is CASSLESRVPYEQYF. CDR3 DNA sequence: TGTGCCAGCAGCTTAGAATCCAGGGTCCCCTACGAGCAGTACTTC. Filled out from reference TRBV7-2 and TRBJ2-7, the complete variable domain reads GAGVSQSPSNKVTEKGKDVELRCDPISGHTALYWYRQSLGQGLEFLIYFQGNSAPDKSGLPSDRFSAERTGGSVSTLTIQRTQQEDSAVYLCASSLESRVPYEQYFGPGTRLTVT.

The rearrangement joins TRBV15 to TRBJ1-2, with D hard to call. V was pared by 1 base and J by 6 bases, with 9 bases between. Germline V gene lookup returns CDR1 LNHNV and CDR2 YYDKDF (reference sequence). The CDR3 sequence is 13 residues long. CDR3 in amino acids: CATSRGGGNGYTF. The DNA of the CDR3 is TGTGCCACCAGCAGAGGGGGAGGGAATGGCTACACCTTC.

V usage is TRBV2 and J usage is TRBJ2-7; D is perhaps TRBD2 (6 bases). From germline, CDR1 is SNHLY and CDR2 FYNNEI. The length of the CDR3 is 13 residues. The V and J ends lost 7 bases and 3 bases respectively, with 13 bases between them. In DNA form, the CDR3 reads TGTGCCAGCATAGGGACTGGGAGCTACGAGCAGTACTTC. Its translation is CASIGTGSYEQYF.

The chain is built from TRBV5-1 and TRBJ2-2; weak D call: TRBD1 (5 bases). CDR1 and CDR2 (germline): SGHRS, YFSETQ. V lost 4 bases and J 0 bases, leaving 10 bases between the germline ends. This CDR3 has 15 amino acids. The DNA for the CDR3 is TGCGCCAGCAGCGGTGACAGACCGAACACCGGGGAGCTGTTTTTT. Amino acid sequence: CASSGDRPNTGELFF.

The rearrangement links TRBV2 to TRBJ2-7; 7 bases agree with TRBD1. Trimming at V came to 4 bases and at J to 4 bases, leaving 10 bases not matched to a gene. This CDR3 spans 15 amino acids. Germline V lookup: CDR1 SNHLY, CDR2 FYNNEI. The CDR3 DNA reads as TGTGCCAGCAGTGCCCTCACAGGGGTCGGGTACGAGCAGTACTTC. Its protein product is CASSALTGVGYEQYF.

This chain links TRBV6-5 with TRBJ1-2; weak D call: TRBD1 (5 bases). The V end lost 6 bases, the J end lost 3 bases, and 11 bases lay between the germline ends. This CDR3 is built from 13 residues. Germline V gene lookup returns CDR1 MNHEY and CDR2 SVGAGI. CDR3 sequence (DNA): TGTGCCAGCAGAAGGGGTTACGACTATGGCTACACCTTC. It specifies CASRRGYDYGYTF.

This clone has just a few counts. The CDR3 region is CASSKDYNYEQYF. The CDR3 DNA reads TGTGCCAGCAGCAAGGACTACAACTACGAGCAGTACTTC. The chain is built from TRBV7-9 and TRBJ2-7, with a possible D match to TRBD2 (6 bases). Germline V gene lookup returns CDR1 SEHNR and CDR2 FQNEAQ (reference sequence). V was pared by 5 bases and J by 3 bases, with 11 bases between. The CDR3 runs to 13 residues.

The V and J genes are TRBV18 and TRBJ2-4; D may be TRBD2 (6 bases). Germline V gene sequence: CDR1 KGHSH, CDR2 LQKENI. The CDR3 has 14 residues. V lost 0 bases and J lost 8, with 11 bases in between. For the CDR3, the DNA is TGTGCCAGCTCACCACCGCGGGATGAAGACATTCAGTACTTC. Translating it yields CASSPPRDEDIQYF.

The rearrangement joins TRBV7-9 to TRBJ2-1, with D possibly being TRBD2 (7 bases). Trimming pared 4 bases from V and 5 bases from J, leaving 18 bases between. The germline V gene encodes CDR1 SEHNR and CDR2 FQNEAQ (reference sequence). This CDR3 contains 16 residues. In DNA form, the CDR3 reads TGTGCCAGCAGCTCACGTCTGGGGGGGACAAACAATGAGCAGTTCTTC. As protein: CASSSRLGGTNNEQFF.

The rearrangement links TRBV4-2 to TRBJ2-7; TRBD2 agrees at 13 bases. Germline assignment: CDR1 LGHNA and CDR2 YNFKEQ. With 5 bases clipped from V and 4 bases from J, the junction kept 8 bases outside the gene matches. The CDR3 is 16 residues long. CDR3 in DNA: TGTGCCAGCAGCGGACGGACTAGCGGGAGTTTGTACGAGCAGTACTTC. Its translation: CASSGRTSGSLYEQYF.

The chain is built from TRBV6-4 and TRBJ2-3; 7 positions agree with TRBD2. Germline trimming cut 2 bases from V and 0 bases from J; bases unmatched to any gene: 2. The CDR3 sequence is 15 residues long. The germline V gene encodes CDR1 MRHNA and CDR2 SNTAGT. As DNA, the CDR3 is TGTGCCAGCAGTGACGGGAGGGCTAGCACAGATACGCAGTATTTT. It is translated as CASSDGRASTDTQYF.

The chain employs TRBV7-8 and TRBJ2-3, with 14 bases matching TRBD2. CDR3 length equals 16 residues. Germline V gene sequence: CDR1 SGHVS, CDR2 FQNEAQ. Trimming removed 4 bases from V and 3 bases from J; junction bases left unmatched: 3. DNA for the CDR3: TGTGCCAGCAGCTGGACTAGCGGGGGGTCGACAGATACGCAGTATTTT. The encoded protein is CASSWTSGGSTDTQYF.

The rearrangement uses TRBV6-6 and TRBJ2-7; TRBD1 might be the D (5 bases). The V end lost 6 bases, the J end lost 3 bases, and 6 bases lay between the germline ends. Germline lookup yields CDR1 MNHNY and CDR2 SVGAGI (reference sequence). CDR3 size: 11 residues. The CDR3 here is CASSDSYEQYF. The CDR3 bases are TGTGCCAGCAGCGACAGCTACGAGCAGTACTTC.

The CDR3 reads CASSSPQGFGSYEQYF. DNA for the CDR3: TGCGCCAGCAGCAGTCCTCAGGGTTTTGGCTCCTACGAGCAGTACTTC. The genes are TRBV5-1 and TRBJ2-7, with D possibly being TRBD1 (5 bases). CDR3 size: 16 residues. From germline, CDR1 is SGHRS and CDR2 YFSETQ. The V and J ends lost 4 bases and 0 bases respectively, with 17 bases between them.

V usage is TRBV18 and J usage is TRBJ1-1, with a weak D call TRBD1 (5 bases). V gave up 7 bases and J gave up 1 base, with 10 bases separating them. The CDR3 is made up of 13 amino acids. Germline lookup yields CDR1 KGHSH and CDR2 LQKENI. The CDR3 nucleotides are TGTGCCAGCTGGAAGACAGAGAACACTGAAGCTTTCTTT. It specifies CASWKTENTEAFF.

The V call is TRBV15, the J call TRBJ1-2; a possible D gene is TRBD1 (5 bases). There are 15 residues in the CDR3. Per germline, CDR1 LNHNV and CDR2 YYDKDF (reference sequence). The V end lost 0 bases, the J end lost 2 bases, and 10 bases lay between the germline ends. The CDR3 spells CATSRDRGGNYGYTF. CDR3 nucleotides: TGTGCCACCAGCAGAGATCGGGGGGGAAACTATGGCTACACCTTC.